The 26 T cell receptor beta chains presented below share a single source sample, sequenced in a study of siplizumab effects on memory and regulatory T cells. The table came from immunoSEQ multiplex PCR; TCRdb's copy has only in-frame clones and leaves some out. Of under 140,000 clones listed, roughly 92% are singletons. Sequencing was performed on CD4+ T cells sorted from blood. The origin of the receptors is a human donor in good health.

This clone was counted a few times. The chain uses TRBV29-1 and TRBJ1-2; D might be TRBD1 (5 bases). V was clipped by 6 bases and J by 0 bases, with 17 bases between them. Per germline, CDR1 SQVTM and CDR2 ANQGSEA. This CDR3 is 15 amino acids long. The CDR3 nucleotides read TGCAGCGTATATGGTGGCAGGGAAGCTAACTATGGCTACACCTTC. It encodes CSVYGGREANYGYTF.

This chain joins TRBV29-1 and TRBJ2-2, with TRBD2 identical over 8 bases. J was trimmed by 7 bases and V by 4 bases; bases with no gene match: 14. Per germline, CDR1 SQVTM and CDR2 ANQGSEA. This CDR3 spans 16 amino acids. In nucleotides, the CDR3 is TGCAGCGTTGGAAGGTCCAGCGGGAGTGGATACGGGGAGCTGTTTTTT. Its protein product is CSVGRSSGSGYGELFF.

In this sample, this clone turned up once. The genes are TRBV18 and TRBJ2-7; D is possibly TRBD1 or TRBD2 (6 bases each). The CDR3 spans 14 residues. V was pared by 3 bases and J by 2 bases, with 11 bases between. The germline V gene has CDR1 KGHSH and CDR2 LQKENI. Here the CDR3 reads CASSPGGGTYEQYF. Here the CDR3 DNA reads TGTGCCAGCTCACCTGGAGGGGGGACCTACGAGCAGTACTTC.

The chain employs TRBV10-3 and TRBJ2-3; TRBD1 aligns across 7 bases. V shed 6 bases, J shed 2 bases, and the junction held 17 bases outside the gene matches. Per the germline V gene, CDR1 is ENHRY and CDR2 is SYGVKD. The CDR3 sequence is 18 residues long. The CDR3, as DNA: TGTGCCATCAGACCCGGGGACAGCCCCGATTCTTACACAGATACGCAGTATTTT. Translating gives CAIRPGDSPDSYTDTQYF.

The chain couples TRBV9 to TRBJ2-7, with D tentatively TRBD1 or TRBD2 (6 bases each). Germline V lookup: CDR1 SGDLS, CDR2 YYNGEE. The CDR3 length is 18 residues. Trimming stripped 1 base from V and 4 bases from J, with 24 bases between. The CDR3 loop reads CASSVSSGGGSGKYEQYF. CDR3 DNA: TGTGCCAGCAGCGTAAGCTCAGGAGGGGGGAGTGGCAAGTACGAGCAGTACTTC.

This clone was counted between two and nine times. V usage is TRBV7-6 and J usage is TRBJ1-3, with D unclear. Germline values: CDR1 SGHVS, CDR2 FNYEAQ. This CDR3 is 17 amino acids long. The V end was cut by 1 base, the J end by 1 base, with 14 bases between. CDR3 in DNA: TGTGCCAGCAGCTTAGGCCCCTCCGGGGTATCTGGAAACACCATATATTTT. Translated, it gives CASSLGPSGVSGNTIYF.

The chain carries TRBV19 and TRBJ1-5, with a tentative D call TRBD1 (6 bases). The CDR3 runs 14 residues. The ends were cut back, 1 base at V and 4 bases at J, with 8 bases in the middle. Germline CDR1 reads LNHDA; CDR2 reads SQIVND (reference sequence). CDR3 sequence (DNA): TGTGCCAGTAGTATAGGGCAGGGGAATCAGCCCCAGCATTTT. This encodes CASSIGQGNQPQHF. The complete variable domain, with remaining parts taken from reference TRBV19 and TRBJ1-5, reads DGGITQSPKYLFRKEGQNVTLSCEQNLNHDAMYWYRQDPGQGLRLIYYSQIVNDFQKGDIAEGYSVSREKKESFPLTVTSAQKNPTAFYLCASSIGQGNQPQHFGDGTRLSIL.

This CDR3 reads CASSLDSVGNTIYF. The DNA for the CDR3 is TGCGCCAGCAGCTTGGATAGCGTCGGAAACACCATATATTTT. The chain uses TRBV5-1 and TRBJ1-3; D call uncertain. Germline CDR1 reads SGHRS; CDR2 reads YFSETQ. Deletions cut 0 bases from V and 4 bases from J, with 8 bases between. This CDR3 has 14 amino acids.

The rearrangement joins TRBV5-8 to TRBJ1-1; the D is unclear. The CDR3 extends over 12 amino acids. Deletions cut 2 bases from V and 1 base from J, with 3 bases between. Germline assignment: CDR1 SGHTS and CDR2 YDEGEE. The chain's CDR3 is CASSFWNTEAFF. The CDR3 region has the DNA TGTGCCAGCAGCTTCTGGAACACTGAAGCTTTCTTT.

The chain joins TRBV5-8 to TRBJ1-5; no reliable D call. In germline, CDR1 is SGHTS, CDR2 YDEGEE. The CDR3 extends over 14 amino acids. The V gene lost 6 bases and the J gene lost 2 bases, with 12 bases spanning the gap. CDR3 region: CASTPEIRNQPQHF. The CDR3 nucleotides are TGTGCCAGCACCCCCGAAATACGCAATCAGCCCCAGCATTTT.

The rearrangement uses TRBV19 and TRBJ1-5; D call uncertain. The CDR3 extends over 13 amino acids. The V end lost 2 bases, the J end lost 4 bases, and 6 bases lay between the germline ends. Germline CDR1 LNHDA, CDR2 SQIVND (reference sequence). The DNA for the CDR3 is TGTGCCAGTAGTATACGGCCGAATCAGCCCCAGCATTTT. As protein: CASSIRPNQPQHF.

The chain links TRBV6-5 to TRBJ1-3, with TRBD1 matching over 7 bases. CDR3 length: 13 residues. The trim removed 6 bases at V and 4 bases at J, leaving 3 bases unmatched. Germline V gene data show CDR1 as MNHEY and CDR2 as SVGAGI. The CDR3 here is CASSQGGGNTIYF. DNA for the CDR3: TGTGCCAGCAGCCAGGGGGGCGGAAACACCATATATTTT.

V and J are TRBV11-3 and TRBJ2-1, with 10 positions matching TRBD2. CDR3 length equals 14 residues. V dropped 7 bases and J dropped 4; count of bases not matched to a gene: 4. Germline V gene data show CDR1 as SGHNT and CDR2 as YENEEA. The CDR3 DNA is TGTGCCAGCAAGCGGGGGGGTGCATACAATGAGCAGTTCTTC. Its translation is CASKRGGAYNEQFF.

The chain joins TRBV5-6 to TRBJ1-2; TRBD1 is a possible D gene (5 bases). Trimming took 2 bases from V and 2 from J, leaving 10 bases between them. Germline values: CDR1 SGHDT, CDR2 YYEEEE. The CDR3 covers 14 residues. The CDR3, as DNA: TGTGCCAGCAGCTTTGGGGCGCAGAACTATGGCTACACCTTC. Encoded protein: CASSFGAQNYGYTF.

The chain recombines TRBV5-1 with TRBJ2-7; tentative D call: TRBD1 (6 bases). The germline V gene encodes CDR1 SGHRS and CDR2 YFSETQ. The CDR3 consists of 14 residues. Trimming cost V 0 bases and J 4 bases, with 11 bases left between them. CDR3 DNA: TGCGCCAGCAGCTTGGAACAGGGTGGATACGAGCAGTACTTC. It yields the protein CASSLEQGGYEQYF.

The CDR3 DNA follows: TGTGCCAGTAGTCCTTCTCGACTTAGCACCGGGGAGCTGTTTTTT. This codes for CASSPSRLSTGELFF. This chain connects TRBV19 to TRBJ2-2, with D unclear. The V end lost 5 bases, the J end lost 4 bases, and 14 bases lay between the germline ends. The CDR3 has 15 amino acids. Germline V CDR1 and CDR2: LNHDA, SQIVND (reference sequence).

This clone has a single count. The chain recombines TRBV5-1 with TRBJ1-1; possibly TRBD1 for D (6 bases). CDR1 and CDR2 (germline): SGHRS, YFSETQ. This CDR3 region has 17 residues. The ends were cut back, 0 bases at V and 1 base at J, with 16 bases in the middle. CDR3 protein: CASSLGFGGLGNTEAFF. CDR3 nucleotide sequence: TGCGCCAGCAGCTTGGGATTCGGGGGCCTCGGGAACACTGAAGCTTTCTTT.

The chain carries TRBV6-4 and TRBJ2-3; tentative D call: TRBD1 (6 bases). V was trimmed by 5 bases and J by 3 bases, leaving 18 bases between them. This CDR3 has 16 residues. Per germline, CDR1 MRHNA and CDR2 SNTAGT. CDR3 region: CASSPPTGTRTDTQYF. The CDR3, as DNA: TGTGCCAGCAGTCCCCCCACAGGGACAAGGACAGATACGCAGTATTTT.

This chain connects TRBV10-3 to TRBJ2-1, with 9 positions matching TRBD1. V shed 3 bases, J shed 7 bases, and the junction held 7 bases outside the gene matches. The V gene's germline CDR1 is ENHRY and CDR2 SYGVKD. The CDR3 is 15 residues long. Here the CDR3 reads CAISDQDRGYNEQFF. The CDR3 DNA follows: TGTGCCATCAGTGATCAGGACAGGGGTTATAATGAGCAGTTCTTC.

This clone came up once. The CDR3 coding sequence is TGTGCCAGCAGCTTGCAGGGGCGGGGGGCCACAGATACGCAGTATTTT. It is translated as CASSLQGRGATDTQYF. The chain carries TRBV5-4 and TRBJ2-3; TRBD2 matches 8 bases. This CDR3 region has 16 residues. With 1 base clipped from V and 2 bases from J, the junction kept 6 bases outside the gene matches. Germline CDR1 reads SGHNT; CDR2 reads YYREEE (reference sequence).

The chain joins TRBV19 to TRBJ2-7; 9 bases map to TRBD1. Trimming took 5 bases from V and 2 from J; bases not matched to a gene: 7. Germline V gene lookup returns CDR1 LNHDA and CDR2 SQIVND (reference sequence). The CDR3 has 15 amino acids. The CDR3 coding sequence is TGTGCCAGTAGTGGTCCTGGGACAGGGACCTACGAGCAGTACTTC. It codes for CASSGPGTGTYEQYF.

The chain uses TRBV5-1 and TRBJ2-7, with TRBD2 matching 8 bases. The V gene's germline CDR1 is SGHRS and CDR2 YFSETQ. The J segment lost 5 bases and the V segment lost 2 bases, leaving 9 bases of the junction unmatched. The CDR3 sequence is 15 residues long. CDR3: CASSLAGALNDEQYF. The CDR3 nucleotides are TGCGCCAGCAGCTTAGCGGGGGCTCTCAACGACGAGCAGTACTTC.

The chain joins TRBV5-1 to TRBJ1-1; no clear D gene. The V end was cut by 0 bases, the J end by 4 bases, with 7 bases between. The CDR3 extends over 13 amino acids. Germline loops: CDR1 SGHRS, CDR2 YFSETQ. CDR3 in DNA: TGCGCCAGCAGCTTGGAAGGGTCCACTGAAGCTTTCTTT. Translated, it gives CASSLEGSTEAFF.

This chain links TRBV10-3 with TRBJ1-2; D is uncertain. Trimming shortened V by 3 bases and J by 0 bases, and 17 bases separated the two germline ends. Germline values: CDR1 ENHRY, CDR2 SYGVKD. The CDR3 has 17 residues. In nucleotides, the CDR3 is TGTGCCATCAGTGACAACGGTTACCGGTTTTCTAACTATGGCTACACCTTC. As protein: CAISDNGYRFSNYGYTF.

This clone was seen a single time. J is TRBJ2-2 and V is TRBV7-2, with D perhaps given as TRBD1 or TRBD2 (6 bases each). The CDR3 sequence is 15 residues long. Trimming removed 5 bases from V and 3 bases from J, with 13 bases in between. The germline gives CDR1 SGHTA, CDR2 FQGNSA. The CDR3: CASSVGGRDTGELFF. The CDR3 region has the DNA TGTGCCAGCAGCGTTGGGGGGCGGGACACCGGGGAGCTGTTTTTT.

The chain joins TRBV4-1 to TRBJ1-1; D is uncertain. Germline V CDR1 and CDR2: MGHRA, YSYEKL. The CDR3 is 14 amino acids. V was shortened by 1 base and J by 1 base, with 7 bases between the two germline ends. CDR3: CASSQGAQNTEAFF. The CDR3 bases are TGCGCCAGCAGCCAAGGTGCCCAGAACACTGAAGCTTTCTTT.